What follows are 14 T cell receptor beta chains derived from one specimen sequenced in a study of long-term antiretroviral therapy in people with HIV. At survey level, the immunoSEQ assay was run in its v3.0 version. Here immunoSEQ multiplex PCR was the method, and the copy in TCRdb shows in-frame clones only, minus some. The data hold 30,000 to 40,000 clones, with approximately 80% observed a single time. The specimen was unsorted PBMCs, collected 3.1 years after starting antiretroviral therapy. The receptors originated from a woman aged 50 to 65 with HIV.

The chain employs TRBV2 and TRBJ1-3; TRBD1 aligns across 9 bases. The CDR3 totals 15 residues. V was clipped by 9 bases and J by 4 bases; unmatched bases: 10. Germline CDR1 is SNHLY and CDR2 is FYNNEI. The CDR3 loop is CASQQGQGTGNTIYF. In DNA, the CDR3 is TGTGCCAGTCAACAGGGACAGGGTACCGGAAACACCATATATTTT.

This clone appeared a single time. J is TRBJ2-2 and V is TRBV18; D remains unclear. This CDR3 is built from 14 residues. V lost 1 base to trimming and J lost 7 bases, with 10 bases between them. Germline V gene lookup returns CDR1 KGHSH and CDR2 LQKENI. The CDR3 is CASSPRQHIGELFF. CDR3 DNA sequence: TGTGCCAGCTCACCACGTCAACACATCGGGGAGCTGTTTTTT.

The DNA for the CDR3 is TGTGCCAGCAGCTTGCCGGACGGTCAAGAGACCCAGTACTTC. Its translation is CASSLPDGQETQYF. V usage is TRBV5-8 and J usage is TRBJ2-5; no reliable D call. The CDR3 contains 14 residues. CDR1 is SGHTS, CDR2 YDEGEE, per germline. V was trimmed by 1 base and J by 2 bases, leaving 9 bases between them. Together with reference TRBV5-8 and TRBJ2-5, the CDR3 gives the full variable domain: EAGVTQSPTHLIKTRGQQATLRCSPISGHTSVYWYQQALGLGLQFLLWYDEGEERNRGNFPPRFSGRQFPNYSSELNVNALELEDSALYLCASSLPDGQETQYFGPGTRLLVL.

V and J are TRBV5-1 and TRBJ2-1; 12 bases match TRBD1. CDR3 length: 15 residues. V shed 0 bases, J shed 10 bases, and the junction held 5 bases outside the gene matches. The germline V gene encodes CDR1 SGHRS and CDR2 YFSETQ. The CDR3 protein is CASSLDGTGGGEQFF. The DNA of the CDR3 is TGCGCCAGCAGCTTGGACGGGACAGGGGGCGGCGAGCAGTTCTTC. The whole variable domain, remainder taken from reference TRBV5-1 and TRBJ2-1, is KAGVTQTPRYLIKTRGQQVTLSCSPISGHRSVSWYQQTPGQGLQFLFEYFSETQRNKGNFPGRFSGRQFSNSRSEMNVSTLELGDSALYLCASSLDGTGGGEQFFGPGTRLTVL.

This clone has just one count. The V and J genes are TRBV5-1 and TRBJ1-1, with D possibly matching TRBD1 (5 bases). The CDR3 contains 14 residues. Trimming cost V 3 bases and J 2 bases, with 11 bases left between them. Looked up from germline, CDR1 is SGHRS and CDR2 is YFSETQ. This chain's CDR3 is CASSYGGGNTEAFF. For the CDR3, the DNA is TGCGCCAGCAGCTACGGGGGGGGAAACACTGAAGCTTTCTTT.

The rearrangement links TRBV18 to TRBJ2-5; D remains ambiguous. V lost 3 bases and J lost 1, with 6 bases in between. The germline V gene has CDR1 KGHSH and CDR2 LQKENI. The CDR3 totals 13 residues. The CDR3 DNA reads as TGTGCCAGCTCACCGGGCGGCCAAGAGACCCAGTACTTC. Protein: CASSPGGQETQYF.

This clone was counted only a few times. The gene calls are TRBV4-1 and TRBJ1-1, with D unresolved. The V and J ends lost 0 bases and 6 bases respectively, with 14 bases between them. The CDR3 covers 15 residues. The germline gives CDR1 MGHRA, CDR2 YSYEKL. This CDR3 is CASSQEFLGGAEAFF. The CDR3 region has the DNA TGCGCCAGCAGCCAAGAATTTTTAGGAGGAGCTGAAGCTTTCTTT.

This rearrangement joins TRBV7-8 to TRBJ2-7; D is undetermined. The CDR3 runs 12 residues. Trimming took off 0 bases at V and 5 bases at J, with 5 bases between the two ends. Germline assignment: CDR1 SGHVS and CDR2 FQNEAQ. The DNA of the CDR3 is TGTGCCAGCAGCTTAGCGCAAGACGAGCAGTACTTC. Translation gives CASSLAQDEQYF.

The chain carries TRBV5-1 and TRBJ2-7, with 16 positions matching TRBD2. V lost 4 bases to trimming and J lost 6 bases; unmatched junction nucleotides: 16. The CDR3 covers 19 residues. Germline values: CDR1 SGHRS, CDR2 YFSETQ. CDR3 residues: CASSRPTGLAGGPSSEQYV. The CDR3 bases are TGCGCCAGCAGCAGACCAACGGGACTAGCGGGGGGGCCTTCGTCCGAGCAGTACGTC.

As DNA, the CDR3 is TGTGCCAGCAGCTTAGATCGGAGGGGTAGAGCTTTCTTT. Its protein product is CASSLDRRGRAFF. The rearrangement uses TRBV11-2 and TRBJ1-1, with D possibly matching TRBD1 (5 bases). V lost 0 bases and J lost 10, with 12 bases in between. Germline V gives CDR1 SGHAT, CDR2 FQNNGV. The CDR3 is 13 amino acids.

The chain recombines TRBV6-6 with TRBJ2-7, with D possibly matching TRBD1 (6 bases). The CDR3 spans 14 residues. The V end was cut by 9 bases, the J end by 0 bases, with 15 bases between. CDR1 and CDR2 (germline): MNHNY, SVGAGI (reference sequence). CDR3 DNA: TGTGCCAGGCCCTACAGGGTACGCTCCTACGAGCAGTACGTC. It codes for CARPYRVRSYEQYV.

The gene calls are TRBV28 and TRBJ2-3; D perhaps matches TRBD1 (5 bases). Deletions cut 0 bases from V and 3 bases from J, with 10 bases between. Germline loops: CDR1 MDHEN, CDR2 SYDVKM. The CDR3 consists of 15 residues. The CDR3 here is CASSLWGRRTDTQYF. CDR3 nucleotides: TGTGCCAGCAGTTTATGGGGGCGGAGAACAGATACGCAGTATTTT. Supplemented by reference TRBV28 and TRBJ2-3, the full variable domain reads DVKVTQSSRYLVKRTGEKVFLECVQDMDHENMFWYRQDPGLGLRLIYFSYDVKMKEKGDIPEGYSVSREKKERFSLILESASTNQTSMYLCASSLWGRRTDTQYFGPGTRLTVL.

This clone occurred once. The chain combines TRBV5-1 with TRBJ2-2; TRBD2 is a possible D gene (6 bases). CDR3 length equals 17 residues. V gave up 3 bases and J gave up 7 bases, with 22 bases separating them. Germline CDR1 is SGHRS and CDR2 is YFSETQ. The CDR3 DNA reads TGCGCCAGCAGCTACCTTTCCGGGACTCCGTTGTTCGGGGAGCTGTTTTTT. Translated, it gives CASSYLSGTPLFGELFF.

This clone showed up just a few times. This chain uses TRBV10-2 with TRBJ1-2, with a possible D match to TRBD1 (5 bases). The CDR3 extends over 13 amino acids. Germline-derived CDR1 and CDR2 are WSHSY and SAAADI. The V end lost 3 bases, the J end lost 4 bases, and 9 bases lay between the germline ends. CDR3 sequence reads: CASSDSRVYGYTF. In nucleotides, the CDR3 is TGCGCCAGCAGTGACTCCAGGGTCTATGGCTACACCTTC.